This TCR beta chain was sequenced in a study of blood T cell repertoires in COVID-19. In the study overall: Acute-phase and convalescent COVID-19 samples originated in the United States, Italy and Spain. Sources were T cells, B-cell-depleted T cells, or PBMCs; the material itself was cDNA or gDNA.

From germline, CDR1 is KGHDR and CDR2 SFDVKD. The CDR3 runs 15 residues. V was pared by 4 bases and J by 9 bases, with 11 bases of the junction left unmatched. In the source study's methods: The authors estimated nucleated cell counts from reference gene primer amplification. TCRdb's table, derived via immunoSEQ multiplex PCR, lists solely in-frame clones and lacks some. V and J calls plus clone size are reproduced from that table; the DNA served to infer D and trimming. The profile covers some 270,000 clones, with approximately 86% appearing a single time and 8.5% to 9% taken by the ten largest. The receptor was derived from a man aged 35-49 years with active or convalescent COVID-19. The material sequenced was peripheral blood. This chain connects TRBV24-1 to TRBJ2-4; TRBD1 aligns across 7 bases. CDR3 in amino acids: CATSEGQPGMGIQYF. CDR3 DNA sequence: TGTGCCACCAGTGAGGGACAGCCCGGGATGGGCATTCAGTACTTC.